This TCR beta chain derives from a study of control samples from healthy donors and cancer patients. Germline CDR1 and CDR2: MDHEN and SYDVKM. This CDR3 is 16 amino acids long. V lost 2 bases and J lost 1; bases outside the gene matches: 5. This table comes from immunoSEQ multiplex PCR, and its TCRdb copy is limited to in-frame clones, with some not included. The sample contains 140,000 to 150,000 clones, more than 85% of which appear only once. The chain joins TRBV28 to TRBJ2-1; 7 positions match TRBD1. The sequenced sample consisted of blood. This TCR derives from a man in his thirties or forties in good health. In nucleotides, the CDR3 is TGTGCCAGCAGTTTACCCGGGACAGCTTCCTACAATGAGCAGTTCTTC. Translation: CASSLPGTASYNEQFF.